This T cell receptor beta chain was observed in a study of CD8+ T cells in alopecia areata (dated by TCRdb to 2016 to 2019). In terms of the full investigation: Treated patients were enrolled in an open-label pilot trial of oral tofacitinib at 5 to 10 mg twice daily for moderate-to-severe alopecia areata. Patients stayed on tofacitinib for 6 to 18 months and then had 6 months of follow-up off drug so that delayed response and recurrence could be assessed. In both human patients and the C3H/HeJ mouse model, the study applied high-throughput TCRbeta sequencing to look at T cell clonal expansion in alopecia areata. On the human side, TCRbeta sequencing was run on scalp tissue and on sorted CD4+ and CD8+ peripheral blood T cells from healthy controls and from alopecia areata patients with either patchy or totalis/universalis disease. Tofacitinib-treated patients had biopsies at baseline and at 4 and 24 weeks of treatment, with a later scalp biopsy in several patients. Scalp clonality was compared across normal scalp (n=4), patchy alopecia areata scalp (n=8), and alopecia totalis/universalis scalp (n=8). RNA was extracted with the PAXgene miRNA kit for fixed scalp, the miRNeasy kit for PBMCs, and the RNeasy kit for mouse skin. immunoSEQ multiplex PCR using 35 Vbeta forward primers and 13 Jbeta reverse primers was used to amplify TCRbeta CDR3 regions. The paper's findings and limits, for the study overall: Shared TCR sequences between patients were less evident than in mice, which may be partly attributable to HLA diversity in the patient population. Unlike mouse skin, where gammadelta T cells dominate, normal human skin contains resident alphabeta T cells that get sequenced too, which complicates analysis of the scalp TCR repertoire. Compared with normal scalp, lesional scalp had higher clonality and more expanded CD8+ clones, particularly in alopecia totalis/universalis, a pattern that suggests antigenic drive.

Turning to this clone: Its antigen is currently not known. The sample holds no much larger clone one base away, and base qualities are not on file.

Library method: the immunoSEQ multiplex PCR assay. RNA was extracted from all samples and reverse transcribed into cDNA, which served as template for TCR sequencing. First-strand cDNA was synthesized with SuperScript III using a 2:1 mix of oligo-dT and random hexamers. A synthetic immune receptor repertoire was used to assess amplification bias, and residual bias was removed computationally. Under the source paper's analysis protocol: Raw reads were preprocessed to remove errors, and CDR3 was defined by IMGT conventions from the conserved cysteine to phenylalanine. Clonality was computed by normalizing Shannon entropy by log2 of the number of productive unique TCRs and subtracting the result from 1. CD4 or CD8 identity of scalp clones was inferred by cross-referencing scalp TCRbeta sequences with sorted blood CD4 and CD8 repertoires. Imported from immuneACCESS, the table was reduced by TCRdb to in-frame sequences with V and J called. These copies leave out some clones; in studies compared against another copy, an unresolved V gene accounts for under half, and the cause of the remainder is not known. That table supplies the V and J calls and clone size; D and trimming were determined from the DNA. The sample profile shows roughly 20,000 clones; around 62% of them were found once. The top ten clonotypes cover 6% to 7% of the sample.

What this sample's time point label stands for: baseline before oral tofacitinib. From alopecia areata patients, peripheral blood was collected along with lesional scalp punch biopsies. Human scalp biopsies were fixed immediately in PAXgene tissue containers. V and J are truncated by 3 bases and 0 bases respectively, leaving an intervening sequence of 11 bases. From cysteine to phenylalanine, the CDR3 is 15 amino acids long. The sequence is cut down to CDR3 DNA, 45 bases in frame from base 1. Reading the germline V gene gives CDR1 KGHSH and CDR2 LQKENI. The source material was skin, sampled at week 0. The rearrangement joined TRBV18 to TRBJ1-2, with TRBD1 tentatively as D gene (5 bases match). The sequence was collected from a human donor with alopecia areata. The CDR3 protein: CASSPRDGANYGYTF. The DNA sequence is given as TGTGCCAGCTCACCGCGGGACGGCGCTAACTATGGCTACACCTTC.